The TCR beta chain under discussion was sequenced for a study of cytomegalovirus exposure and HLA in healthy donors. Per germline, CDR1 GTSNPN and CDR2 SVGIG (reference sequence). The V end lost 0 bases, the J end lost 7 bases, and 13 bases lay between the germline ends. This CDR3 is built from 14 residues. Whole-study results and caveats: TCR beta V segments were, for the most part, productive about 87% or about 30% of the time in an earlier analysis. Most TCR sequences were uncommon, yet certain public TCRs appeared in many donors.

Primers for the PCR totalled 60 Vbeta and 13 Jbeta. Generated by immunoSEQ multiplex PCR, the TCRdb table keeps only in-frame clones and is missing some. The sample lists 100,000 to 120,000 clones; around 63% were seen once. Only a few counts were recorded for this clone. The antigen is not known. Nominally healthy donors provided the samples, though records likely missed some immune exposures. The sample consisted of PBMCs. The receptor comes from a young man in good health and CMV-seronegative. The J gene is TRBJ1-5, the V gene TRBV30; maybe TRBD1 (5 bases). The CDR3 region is CAWSVRWGGQPQHF. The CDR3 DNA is TGTGCCTGGAGTGTACGGTGGGGGGGGCAGCCCCAGCATTTT.